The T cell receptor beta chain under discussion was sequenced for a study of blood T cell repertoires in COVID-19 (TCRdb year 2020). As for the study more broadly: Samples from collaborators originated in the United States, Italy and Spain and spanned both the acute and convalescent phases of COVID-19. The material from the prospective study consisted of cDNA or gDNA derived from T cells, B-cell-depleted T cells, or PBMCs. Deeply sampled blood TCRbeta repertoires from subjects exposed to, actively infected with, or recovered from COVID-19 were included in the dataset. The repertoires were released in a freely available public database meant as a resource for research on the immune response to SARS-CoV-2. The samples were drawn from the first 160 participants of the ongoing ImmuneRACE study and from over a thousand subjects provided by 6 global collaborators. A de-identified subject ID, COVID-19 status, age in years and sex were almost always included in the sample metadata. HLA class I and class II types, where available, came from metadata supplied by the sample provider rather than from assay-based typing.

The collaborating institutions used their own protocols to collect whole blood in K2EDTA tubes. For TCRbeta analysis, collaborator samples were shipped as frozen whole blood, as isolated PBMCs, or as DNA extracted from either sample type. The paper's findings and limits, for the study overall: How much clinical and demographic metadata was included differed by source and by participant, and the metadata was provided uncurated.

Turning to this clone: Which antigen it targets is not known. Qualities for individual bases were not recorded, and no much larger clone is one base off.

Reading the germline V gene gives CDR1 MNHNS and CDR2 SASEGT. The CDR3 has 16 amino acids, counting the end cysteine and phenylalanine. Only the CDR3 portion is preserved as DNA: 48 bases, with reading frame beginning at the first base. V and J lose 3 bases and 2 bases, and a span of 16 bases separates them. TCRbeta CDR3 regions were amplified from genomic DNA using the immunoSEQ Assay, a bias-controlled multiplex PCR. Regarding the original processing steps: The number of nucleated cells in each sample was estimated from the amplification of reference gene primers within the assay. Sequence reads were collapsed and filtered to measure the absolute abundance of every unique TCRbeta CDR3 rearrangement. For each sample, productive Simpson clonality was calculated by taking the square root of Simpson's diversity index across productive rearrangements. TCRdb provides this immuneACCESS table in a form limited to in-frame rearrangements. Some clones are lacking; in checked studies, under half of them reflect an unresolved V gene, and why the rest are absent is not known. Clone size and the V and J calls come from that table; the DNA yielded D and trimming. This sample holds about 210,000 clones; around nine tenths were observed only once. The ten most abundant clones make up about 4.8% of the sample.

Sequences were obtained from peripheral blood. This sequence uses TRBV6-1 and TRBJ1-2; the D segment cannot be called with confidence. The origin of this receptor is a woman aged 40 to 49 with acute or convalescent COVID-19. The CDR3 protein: CASSEVVQAINYGYTF. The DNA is TGTGCCAGCAGTGAGGTGGTGCAGGCCATCAACTATGGCTACACCTTC.